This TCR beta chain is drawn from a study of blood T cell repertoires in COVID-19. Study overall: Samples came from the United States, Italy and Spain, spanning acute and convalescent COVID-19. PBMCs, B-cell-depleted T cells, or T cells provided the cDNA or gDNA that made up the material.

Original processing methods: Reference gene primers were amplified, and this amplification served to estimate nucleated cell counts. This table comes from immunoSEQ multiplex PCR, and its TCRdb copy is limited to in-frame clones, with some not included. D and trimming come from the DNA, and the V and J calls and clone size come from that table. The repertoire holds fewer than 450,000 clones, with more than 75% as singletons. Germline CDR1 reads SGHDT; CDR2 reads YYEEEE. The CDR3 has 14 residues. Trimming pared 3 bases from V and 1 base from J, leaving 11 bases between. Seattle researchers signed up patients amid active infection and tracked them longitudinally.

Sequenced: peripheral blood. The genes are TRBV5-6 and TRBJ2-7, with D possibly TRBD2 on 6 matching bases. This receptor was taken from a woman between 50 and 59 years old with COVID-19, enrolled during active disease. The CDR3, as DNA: TGTGCCAGCAGCTCGGGGGTAGAGTCCTACGAGCAGTACTTC. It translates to CASSSGVESYEQYF.